These 27 T cell receptor beta chains originate from one sample sequenced in a study of blood T cells in healthy people across ages. Then a second PCR, running about 6 to 11 cycles, was carried out with a sample-barcoded 5' primer and a J-beta primer mix. TCRdb passed the 5' RACE reads through MiXCR, listing each CDR3 protein once. The table records approximately 800,000 distinct CDR3 sequences, under 40% of them present only once. Sample: blood. Source of these receptors: a man aged 18 to 35 in good health.

This sequence joins TRBV4-3 and TRBJ2-2, with D hard to call. V was pared by 6 bases and J by 2 bases, with 10 bases between. This CDR3 contains 14 residues. Germline CDR1 reads LGHNA; CDR2 reads YSLEER. The CDR3 loop reads CASRLDLNTGELFF. The CDR3 region has the DNA TGCGCCAGCAGGTTGGACCTCAACACCGGGGAGCTGTTTTTT.

This clonotype was observed once. Since a much larger clone is just one base distant, this may be a read error. This sequence joins TRBV20-1 and TRBJ2-3, with a weak D call TRBD2 (6 bases). V lost 6 bases, J lost 4 bases, and 20 bases lay in between. The CDR3 is 15 amino acids. The germline V gene encodes CDR1 DFQATT and CDR2 SNEGSKA (reference sequence). The CDR3, as DNA: TGCAGTGCGCGGGACGGCGCTCCATTGGCAGATACGCAGTATTTT. Protein: CSARDGAPLADTQYF.

The table lists this clonotype with a few counts. The chain carries TRBV20-1 and TRBJ2-3, with 14 bases fitting TRBD2. This CDR3 region has 17 residues. V trimming: 3 bases; J trimming: 4 bases; junction bases outside the gene matches: 9. Germline CDR1 DFQATT, CDR2 SNEGSKA (reference sequence). CDR3 sequence: CSASRGTSGGRADTQYF. In DNA form, the CDR3 reads TGCAGTGCTAGTCGTGGGACTAGCGGGGGAAGGGCAGATACGCAGTATTTT.

This clonotype has a handful of counts. The chain recombines TRBV12-3 or TRBV12-4 with TRBJ1-5; TRBD1 matches at 7 bases. There are 17 residues in the CDR3. With 2 bases clipped from V and 4 bases from J, the junction kept 11 bases outside the gene matches. The CDR3 DNA reads as TGTGCCAGCAGTTTATGGCGGACAGGCGACTCGAATCAGCCCCAGCATTTT. This codes for CASSLWRTGDSNQPQHF.

In its sample, this clonotype was seen many times. J is TRBJ2-3 and V is TRBV4-2; D unresolved. Germline V gene sequence: CDR1 LGHNA, CDR2 YNFKEQ. Trimming took 3 bases from V and 2 from J, leaving 9 bases between them. The CDR3 runs to 14 residues. CDR3 residues: CASSQAETTDTQYF. CDR3 sequence (DNA): TGTGCCAGCAGCCAGGCAGAGACCACAGATACGCAGTATTTT.

There are many counts of this clonotype. V usage is TRBV12-3 or TRBV12-4 and J usage is TRBJ2-6; the match to TRBD1 covers 8 bases. This CDR3 spans 17 amino acids. The trim removed 4 bases at V and 0 bases at J, leaving 5 bases unmatched. CDR3 sequence (DNA): TGTGCCAGCAGTTCCGGACAGGGTAGCTCTGGGGCCAACGTCCTGACTTTC. This codes for CASSSGQGSSGANVLTF.

The chain combines TRBV14 with TRBJ2-5; D may be TRBD1 (5 bases). This CDR3 comprises 15 residues. Per germline, CDR1 SGHDN and CDR2 FVKESK. Trimming shortened V by 2 bases and J by 5 bases, and 15 bases separated the two germline ends. Here the CDR3 DNA reads TGTGCCAGCAGCCAATTTCAGGGTTTGCGGGAGACCCAGTACTTC. It yields the protein CASSQFQGLRETQYF.

To note about this clonotype: A much larger clone differs from this one at a single base, so this may be a read error. The V and J genes are TRBV12-3 or TRBV12-4 and TRBJ2-1; D is unresolved. The V end was cut by 2 bases, the J end by 13 bases, with 15 bases between. This CDR3 contains 13 residues. Written as DNA, the CDR3 is TGTGCCAGCAGTTTAACCCGGTTGGAGACCCAGTTCTTC. Its protein product is CASSLTRLETQFF.

The sample holds a few counts of this clonotype. This sequence joins TRBV5-1 and TRBJ1-2; D not certain. The V end was cut by 0 bases, the J end by 3 bases, with 9 bases between. Germline V CDR1 and CDR2: SGHRS, YFSETQ. The CDR3 spans 14 residues. CDR3 residues: CASSLALQDYGYTF. For the CDR3, the DNA is TGCGCCAGCAGCTTGGCCTTACAAGACTATGGCTACACCTTC.

As to this clonotype: Germline and junction disagree at one end, which may indicate a read error. The chain recombines TRBV4-3 with TRBJ2-7, with a tentative D call TRBD1 (5 bases). The CDR3 contains 13 residues. Germline V gene sequence: CDR1 LGHNA, CDR2 YSLEER. In nucleotides, the CDR3 is TGCACCAGCAGCCCCCGAACAGGACGTAAGCAGTACTTC. Protein product: CTSSPRTGRKQYF.

About this clonotype: A much larger clone lies one base from this, so it may be a read error. The rearrangement joins TRBV15 to TRBJ2-6, with D possibly called TRBD1 or TRBD2 (5 bases each). Germline-derived CDR1 and CDR2 are LNHNV and YYDKDF (reference sequence). The CDR3 runs 19 residues. The CDR3 loop is CATSTYGNLGFSGANILTF. The CDR3 region has the DNA TGTGCCACCAGCACTTACGGGAACCTTGGATTCTCTGGGGCCAACATCCTGACTTTC.

The rearrangement joins TRBV7-2 to TRBJ1-1, with D possibly TRBD1 on 6 matching bases. Trimming left V 8 bases short and J 3 bases short, with 10 bases between. The CDR3 has 12 residues. The V gene's germline CDR1 is SGHTA and CDR2 FQGNSA. The CDR3 protein is CASGRGHTEAFF. The CDR3 DNA reads TGTGCCAGCGGGCGGGGGCACACTGAAGCTTTCTTT.

The chain has TRBV4-3 and TRBJ2-1; 7 bases align to TRBD1. Germline CDR1 LGHNA, CDR2 YSLEER. The CDR3 covers 16 residues. V lost 0 bases and J lost 10; bases outside the gene matches: 12. As DNA, the CDR3 is TGCGCCAGCAGCCAAGATCTAACAGGGGAAAGCTACGAGCAGTTCTTC. It encodes CASSQDLTGESYEQFF.

A few counts support this clonotype. The chain couples TRBV4-2 to TRBJ1-1; D is undetermined. With 4 bases removed from V and 3 bases from J, the gap between germline ends came to 15 bases. The CDR3 length is 15 residues. CDR1 and CDR2 from the germline V gene are LGHNA and YNFKEQ. The CDR3 DNA sequence: TGTGCCAGCAGCCTCCCCACCGTGGGGTACACTGAAGCTTTCTTT. Protein: CASSLPTVGYTEAFF.

The rearrangement links TRBV4-1 to TRBJ2-2; 10 nucleotides align to TRBD1. Germline V gene lookup returns CDR1 MGHRA and CDR2 YSYEKL. J lost 5 bases, V lost 4 bases, and 1 base had no gene match. This CDR3 has 14 amino acids. The DNA for the CDR3 is TGCGCCAGCAGCCGACAGGGGGCGACCGGGGAGCTGTTTTTT. It yields the protein CASSRQGATGELFF.

This clonotype appeared many times. This CDR3 reads CASQVLGQGQETQYF. The CDR3, as DNA: TGTGCCAGCCAAGTCTTGGGACAGGGACAAGAGACCCAGTACTTC. The V gene is TRBV6-1, the J gene TRBJ2-5; 9 positions match TRBD1. The CDR3 loop spans 15 amino acids. Germline-derived CDR1 and CDR2 are MNHNS and SASEGT. After removal of 8 bases from V and 2 bases from J, the junction contained 9 bases not matched to a gene.

This clonotype was counted a few times. The chain has TRBV12-3 or TRBV12-4 and TRBJ1-6; 8 positions match TRBD1. The junction had 5 bases not matched to a gene; V was cut back by 6 bases and J by 7 bases. There are 14 residues in the CDR3. CDR3 nucleotides: TGTGCCAGCAGCGGACAGGGTAGGAATTCACCCCTCCACTTT. The encoded protein is CASSGQGRNSPLHF.

The chain links TRBV7-9 to TRBJ1-1; D is undetermined. Between the trimmed V and J ends, which lost 0 bases and 13 bases, there was a span of 0 bases. Per germline, CDR1 SEHNR and CDR2 FQNEAQ (reference sequence). This CDR3 comprises 8 residues. Written as DNA, the CDR3 is TGTGCCAGCAGCTTAGCTTTCTTT. Translated: CASSLAFF.

This clonotype was seen only a few times. The chain couples TRBV5-6 to TRBJ1-2; D unresolved. This CDR3 region has 12 residues. In germline, CDR1 is SGHDT, CDR2 YYEEEE. The ends were cut back, 1 base at V and 8 bases at J, with 9 bases in the middle. CDR3 DNA: TGTGCCAGCAGCTTGAGTTTTGTGGGCTACACCTTC. Translated: CASSLSFVGYTF.

This clonotype was counted a few times. The chain is built from TRBV7-9 and TRBJ1-2, with TRBD1 identical over 10 bases. Germline V gives CDR1 SEHNR, CDR2 FQNEAQ (reference sequence). The CDR3 is 17 residues long. Unmatched junction bases numbered 11, after V lost 3 bases and J lost 4 bases. As DNA, the CDR3 is TGTGCCAGCAGCTTTCAAACCGGGACAGGGGAGGGCTATGGCTACACCTTC. Translated: CASSFQTGTGEGYGYTF.

This sequence joins TRBV12-3 or TRBV12-4 and TRBJ1-2; D is perhaps TRBD1 (5 bases). CDR3 size: 15 residues. The V and J ends lost 5 bases and 8 bases respectively, with 21 bases between them. The CDR3 region is CASSTTSIGAGGYTF. The CDR3 region has the DNA TGTGCCAGCAGTACCACCTCGATTGGGGCTGGGGGCTACACCTTC.

CDR3 in amino acids: CASSPDLNDQPQHF. DNA for the CDR3: TGTGCCAGTAGTCCGGACCTGAACGATCAGCCCCAGCATTTT. The J gene is TRBJ1-5, the V gene TRBV19; the D is unclear. Germline values: CDR1 LNHDA, CDR2 SQIVND (reference sequence). V shed 5 bases and J shed 5 bases, with 13 bases lying between them. This CDR3 spans 14 amino acids.

This clonotype has more than one count but fewer than ten. The chain employs TRBV7-9 and TRBJ1-6; D might be TRBD1 (6 bases). The germline CDR1 and CDR2 sequences are SEHNR and FQNEAQ (reference sequence). Between the trimmed V and J ends, which lost 5 bases and 0 bases, there was a span of 11 bases. The CDR3 length is 16 residues. The DNA of the CDR3 is TGTGCCAGCAGCCCGACAGGAAGCTCCTATAATTCACCCCTCCACTTT. This encodes CASSPTGSSYNSPLHF.

The chain has TRBV12-3 or TRBV12-4 and TRBJ1-2; 10 bases fit TRBD1. The junction had 15 bases not matched to a gene; V was cut back by 6 bases and J by 8 bases. This CDR3 region has 16 residues. CDR3 sequence reads: CASSPGTGASLYGYTF. DNA of the CDR3: TGTGCCAGCAGCCCCGGGACAGGGGCATCTCTATACGGCTACACCTTC.

In this sample, this clonotype turned up a few times. The chain links TRBV20-1 to TRBJ2-1; D not certain. The CDR3 has 13 amino acids. Trimming stripped 3 bases from V and 0 bases from J, with 6 bases between. Germline values: CDR1 DFQATT, CDR2 SNEGSKA (reference sequence). The CDR3 nucleotides read TGCAGTGCTAGTCGGCGCTCCTACAATGAGCAGTTCTTC. This translates into CSASRRSYNEQFF.

This clonotype was picked up one time. The DNA of the CDR3 is TGCAGTGCTAGCACGGAGGGGATTCTGACAATCGAGCAGTACTTC. Amino acid sequence: CSASTEGILTIEQYF. The chain has TRBV20-1 and TRBJ2-5, with a possible D match to TRBD2 (6 bases). The tail of the sequence fits TRBJ2-7 better, so the J call may be wrong. The germline CDR1 and CDR2 sequences are DFQATT and SNEGSKA (reference sequence). The CDR3 spans 15 residues.

This clonotype was seen at least ten times. The CDR3 region has the DNA TGTGCCAGCAGCTCCCAGGCGGGGGTACCCATCGATACGCAGTATTTT. This translates into CASSSQAGVPIDTQYF. The chain joins TRBV7-2 to TRBJ2-3, with 7 bases aligning to TRBD2. V gave up 4 bases and J gave up 6 bases; unmatched junction bases: 13. Germline-derived CDR1 and CDR2 are SGHTA and FQGNSA. The CDR3 sequence is 16 residues long.